The clone carrying this T cell receptor (beta chain) has a single count. The sample originates from a study of blood T cell repertoires in COVID-19. Study summary: The origin of the acute and convalescent COVID-19 samples was the United States, Italy and Spain.

The germline V gene has CDR1 SNHLY and CDR2 FYNNEI. Trimming removed 4 bases at V and 3 bases at J, with 16 bases between. This CDR3 is built from 16 residues. Clinical histories supplied by participants themselves formed the basis of cohort assignment. The study counted Cohort 3 donors as recovered given two negative PCRs, clearance, or symptom resolution. Authors' analysis steps: Nucleated cell counts were estimated from reference gene primer amplification. Produced via immunoSEQ multiplex PCR; TCRdb's table is partial and in-frame only. V, J and clone size are taken as reported in that table, and D and trimming were inferred from the DNA itself. The sample has a few hundred thousand clones; 82% are singletons.

The chain couples TRBV2 to TRBJ1-3; no clear D gene. The receptor was derived from a man aged 40-50 years who had recovered from COVID-19. Material for sequencing was PBMCs or T cells enriched from blood (not recorded which). The CDR3 region has the DNA TGTGCCAGCAGTGTTAGGGCGGGTTTTGGTGGAAACACCATATATTTT. Translated, it gives CASSVRAGFGGNTIYF.